The 21 T cell receptor beta chains listed next were all sequenced from one sample in a study of T-cell memory formation after mild COVID-19. TCRdb reanalysed the 5' RACE reads using MiXCR and keeps one entry per CDR3 protein. The data hold about 340,000 distinct CDR3 sequences, with about 16% observed a single time. The sequenced sample was PBMCs or a T cell subset sorted from them (not recorded which). These receptors were collected from a man aged 18 to 30 who had mild COVID-19 (a few samples of this study predate the infection). Cell type and time point are not known.

The CDR3, as DNA: TGTGCCAGCACCCTAGCGGGGGGGGGAGAGACCCAGTACTTC. Translation gives CASTLAGGGETQYF. The chain is built from TRBV12-3 or TRBV12-4 and TRBJ2-5, with 12 nucleotides matching TRBD2. The V and J ends lost 7 bases and 4 bases, in that order; junction bases with no gene match: 4. The CDR3 has 14 amino acids.

The chain combines TRBV20-1 with TRBJ1-2, with D unclear. The CDR3 totals 13 residues. Trimming shortened V by 6 bases and J by 5 bases, and 16 bases separated the two germline ends. CDR1 is DFQATT, CDR2 SNEGSKA, per germline (reference sequence). The CDR3 region has the DNA TGCAGTGCCGCCGCAGCTACGGGGTATGGCTACACCTTC. Amino acids: CSAAAATGYGYTF.

This clonotype was counted only a few times. This chain joins TRBV20-1 and TRBJ2-1; D gene ambiguous. V gave up 5 bases and J gave up 3 bases, with 2 bases separating them. Germline assignment: CDR1 DFQATT and CDR2 SNEGSKA (reference sequence). There are 10 residues in the CDR3. CDR3 sequence reads: CSADYNEQFF. In DNA, the CDR3 is TGCAGTGCTGACTACAATGAGCAGTTCTTC.

In its sample, this clonotype was seen a few times. J is TRBJ1-2 and V is TRBV14; 12 bases are shared with TRBD1. With 4 bases clipped from V and 4 bases from J, the junction kept 7 bases outside the gene matches. The germline gives CDR1 SGHDN, CDR2 FVKESK. This CDR3 is 16 amino acids long. This CDR3 is CASSPLGTGGAYGYTF. In nucleotides, the CDR3 is TGTGCCAGCAGCCCCCTCGGGACAGGGGGCGCCTATGGCTACACCTTC.

A few counts support this clonotype. The genes are TRBV6-5 and TRBJ2-6; no clear D gene. The germline V and J ends were trimmed by 6 bases and 0 bases, with 15 bases remaining between them. Per the germline V gene, CDR1 is MNHEY and CDR2 is SVGAGI. The CDR3 is 17 amino acids. The CDR3 sequence: CASRPSQKYSGANVLTF. The CDR3 DNA reads as TGTGCCAGCAGGCCCTCTCAGAAATACTCTGGGGCCAACGTCCTGACTTTC.

This clonotype was observed a few times. V and J are TRBV6-5 and TRBJ2-2; TRBD2 is a possible D gene (6 bases). V lost 0 bases to trimming and J lost 0 bases, with 14 bases between them. CDR3 length: 18 amino acids. CDR1 and CDR2 from the germline V gene are MNHEY and SVGAGI. The CDR3 here is CASSYSGAGRPNTGELFF. In nucleotides, the CDR3 is TGTGCCAGCAGTTACTCTGGTGCGGGACGTCCGAACACCGGGGAGCTGTTTTTT.

V and J are TRBV18 and TRBJ2-5; the D is unclear. Germline lookup yields CDR1 KGHSH and CDR2 LQKENI. The CDR3 consists of 13 residues. V lost 3 bases and J 7 bases, leaving 12 bases between the germline ends. In nucleotides, the CDR3 is TGTGCCAGCTCACCCCCCTCGGACGGGACCCAGTACTTC. This translates into CASSPPSDGTQYF.

This chain joins TRBV5-1 and TRBJ2-1; D not certain. V dropped 0 bases and J dropped 0 bases, with 7 bases sitting between them. The CDR3 is 15 residues long. In germline, CDR1 is SGHRS, CDR2 YFSETQ. The CDR3 region has the DNA TGCGCCAGCAGCTTGGAGTCTCTCTCCTACAATGAGCAGTTCTTC. Translating it yields CASSLESLSYNEQFF.

In its sample, this clonotype was seen a few times. V gene TRBV5-5 combines with J gene TRBJ1-2; D remains ambiguous. There are 13 residues in the CDR3. The ends were cut back, 0 bases at V and 7 bases at J, with 10 bases in the middle. Germline V CDR1 and CDR2: SGHKS, YYEKEE (reference sequence). The CDR3 bases are TGTGCCAGCAGCTTGGACCAACCGTTTGGCTACACCTTC. Its protein product is CASSLDQPFGYTF. The complete variable domain, with remaining parts taken from reference TRBV5-5 and TRBJ1-2, reads DAGVTQSPTHLIKTRGQQVTLRCSPISGHKSVSWYQQVLGQGPQFIFQYYEKEERGRGNFPDRFSARQFPNYSSELNVNALLLGDSALYLCASSLDQPFGYTFGSGTRLTVV.

V usage is TRBV7-6 and J usage is TRBJ1-1; D is ambiguous. The length of the CDR3 is 14 residues. Trimming cost V 1 base and J 4 bases, with 10 bases left between them. The germline gives CDR1 SGHVS, CDR2 FNYEAQ. The CDR3 nucleotides read TGTGCCAGCAGCTTAGTTTCGGCGAGCACTGAAGCTTTCTTT. Protein: CASSLVSASTEAFF.

This clonotype was observed a few times. The DNA of the CDR3 is TGTGCCAGCAGCCTACCCATCAGGGGTAATGAGCAGTTCTTC. Its translation is CASSLPIRGNEQFF. J is TRBJ2-1 and V is TRBV7-2; possibly TRBD1 for D (6 bases). CDR1 SGHTA and CDR2 FQGNSA come from the germline V gene. Trimming took off 5 bases at V and 7 bases at J, with 15 bases between the two ends. The length of the CDR3 is 14 residues.

The chain carries TRBV7-2 and TRBJ2-3; D is undetermined. The V gene's germline CDR1 is SGHTA and CDR2 FQGNSA. V was clipped by 2 bases and J by 0 bases, with 9 bases between them. CDR3 length: 15 residues. CDR3 coding DNA: TGTGCCAGCAGCTTACTGGGCATGAGCACAGATACGCAGTATTTT. Protein: CASSLLGMSTDTQYF.

This clonotype has more than one count but fewer than ten. The chain is built from TRBV6-2 or TRBV6-3 and TRBJ1-2; D is unclear. The V end was cut by 3 bases, the J end by 4 bases, with 15 bases between. The CDR3 runs to 15 residues. The germline CDR1 and CDR2 sequences are MNHEY and SVGEGT. The CDR3 nucleotides read TGTGCCAGCAGTTATATGGGGAGAGGCGGCTATGGCTACACCTTC. Its protein product is CASSYMGRGGYGYTF.

J is TRBJ1-4 and V is TRBV4-2; no clear D. CDR3 size: 15 residues. Per germline, CDR1 LGHNA and CDR2 YNFKEQ. Trimming took off 0 bases at V and 5 bases at J, with 10 bases between the two ends. CDR3 sequence reads: CASSQEGSPNEKLFF. In nucleotides, the CDR3 is TGTGCCAGCAGCCAAGAAGGCAGCCCCAATGAAAAACTGTTTTTT.

The chain links TRBV6-5 to TRBJ1-6; TRBD1 agrees at 7 bases. The germline CDR1 and CDR2 sequences are MNHEY and SVGAGI. V lost 5 bases to trimming and J lost 9 bases; unmatched junction nucleotides: 10. The CDR3 covers 15 residues. CDR3 amino acids: CASSRYETGSSPLHF. In DNA form, the CDR3 reads TGTGCCAGCAGTCGATATGAGACAGGGAGTTCACCCCTCCACTTT.

The chain employs TRBV5-1 and TRBJ1-2; no reliable D call. Germline CDR1 and CDR2: SGHRS and YFSETQ. The CDR3 has 11 amino acids. Trimming took 4 bases from V and 3 from J, leaving 4 bases between them. CDR3 coding DNA: TGCGCCAGCAGCGGCTACTATGGCTACACCTTC. Its translation is CASSGYYGYTF.

This chain links TRBV9 with TRBJ2-7; D uncertain. The length of the CDR3 is 13 residues. V was shortened by 0 bases and J by 4 bases, with 8 bases between the two germline ends. Germline lookup yields CDR1 SGDLS and CDR2 YYNGEE. In nucleotides, the CDR3 is TGTGCCAGCAGCGTAGTCGTCGGTTACGAGCAGTACTTC. It codes for CASSVVVGYEQYF.

This clonotype was counted a few times. V and J are TRBV9 and TRBJ1-1, with D perhaps TRBD1 (5 bases). Germline assignment: CDR1 SGDLS and CDR2 YYNGEE. This CDR3 has 16 residues. Trimming cost V 3 bases and J 0 bases, with 15 bases left between them. DNA for the CDR3: TGTGCCAGCAGCGGTGGGGGTCTGGCCATGAACACTGAAGCTTTCTTT. Its protein is CASSGGGLAMNTEAFF.

CDR3 protein: CAWTPGDGYTF. Written as DNA, the CDR3 is TGTGCCTGGACCCCTGGAGACGGCTACACCTTC. V gene TRBV30 combines with J gene TRBJ1-2; D ambiguous. CDR3 length equals 11 residues. Trimming stripped 4 bases from V and 8 bases from J, with 11 bases between. CDR1 is GTSNPN, CDR2 SVGIG, per germline (reference sequence).

The V and J genes are TRBV5-1 and TRBJ2-7, with D hard to call. The V gene lost 3 bases and the J gene lost 0 bases, with 10 bases spanning the gap. Germline V gene sequence: CDR1 SGHRS, CDR2 YFSETQ. The CDR3 contains 14 residues. The CDR3 region has the DNA TGCGCCAGCAGCTCGTGGGAAGTCTCCTACGAGCAGTACTTC. Translation gives CASSSWEVSYEQYF.

J is TRBJ2-1 and V is TRBV4-3, with 9 positions matching TRBD1. V lost 4 bases, J lost 2 bases, and 12 bases stayed unmatched. Germline lookup yields CDR1 LGHNA and CDR2 YSLEER. The CDR3 spans 18 residues. CDR3 loop: CASSLGPTRDRAYNEQFF. For the CDR3, the DNA is TGCGCCAGCAGCCTGGGGCCTACCCGGGACAGGGCCTACAATGAGCAGTTCTTC.